The TCR beta chain under discussion was sequenced for a study of blood T cell repertoires in COVID-19 (TCRdb year 2020). Broadly, across the study: Samples covering the acute and convalescent phases of COVID-19 were provided by collaborators in the United States, Italy and Spain. The material from the prospective study consisted of cDNA or gDNA derived from T cells, B-cell-depleted T cells, or PBMCs. The dataset comprised deeply sampled blood TCRbeta repertoires from subjects exposed to, actively infected with, or recovered from COVID-19. The repertoires were released in a freely available public database meant as a resource for research on the immune response to SARS-CoV-2. Samples came from the ongoing ImmuneRACE study (first 160 participants) plus 1,254 subjects from 6 global collaborators. Sample metadata almost always included a de-identified subject ID, COVID-19 status, age in years and sex. Where available, HLA class I and class II types were taken from metadata supplied by the sample provider and were not determined by assay-based typing.

At one collaborating source in Seattle, patients were enrolled during active infection and were followed longitudinally through the course of disease. Collaborating institutions collected whole blood in K2EDTA tubes following their own protocols. For TCRbeta analysis, collaborators shipped samples as frozen whole blood, isolated PBMCs, or DNA extracted from either of those sample types. Overall study outcomes, separate from this receptor: Clinical and demographic metadata were provided uncurated, with the amount varying by source and participant.

About this clone itself: There is no known antigen for this receptor. Per-base quality was not reported, and no clone a single base away is much larger than it.

The immunoSEQ Assay, a bias-controlled multiplex PCR, was used to amplify TCRbeta CDR3 regions from genomic DNA. The authors processed their data as follows. The number of nucleated cells in each sample was estimated by amplification of reference gene primers within the assay. Sequence reads were collapsed and filtered to measure the absolute abundance of every unique TCRbeta CDR3 rearrangement. For each sample, productive Simpson clonality was calculated as the square root of Simpson's diversity index across productive rearrangements. This immuneACCESS table, as held by TCRdb, lists in-frame sequences with V and J called but not all clones. Of the missing ones, under half trace to an unresolved V gene in checked studies; the others have no known cause. Clonal size and the V and J genes are those of that table, whereas D and trimming came from the DNA. This sample has tens of thousands of clones in its table, and roughly 92% of those were observed once. The ten largest account for about 0.34% of the sample.

Deletion took 8 bases off V and 0 bases off J, with a span of 17 bases between the germline ends. The CDR3 runs 16 residues from the cysteine to the phenylalanine. Kept here is only the CDR3 DNA, which spans 48 bases and is read in frame from base 1. For CDR1 and CDR2, the germline V gene (reference sequence) lists LNHDA and SQIVND. Material: peripheral blood. This chain is built from TRBV19 and TRBJ1-3; no confident D gene assignment can be made. This receptor was obtained from a man in his fifties or sixties with COVID-19, enrolled during active disease. The base sequence is TGTGCCAGTTGTCGTGAGGGTCTAGTCTCTGGAAACACCATATATTTT. Its protein reads: CASCREGLVSGNTIYF. The full variable domain, completed from the reference TRBV19 and TRBJ1-3 proteins outside the CDR3, reads DGGITQSPKYLFRKEGQNVTLSCEQNLNHDAMYWYRQDPGQGLRLIYYSQIVNDFQKGDIAEGYSVSREKKESFPLTVTSAQKNPTAFYLCASCREGLVSGNTIYFGEGSWLTVV.